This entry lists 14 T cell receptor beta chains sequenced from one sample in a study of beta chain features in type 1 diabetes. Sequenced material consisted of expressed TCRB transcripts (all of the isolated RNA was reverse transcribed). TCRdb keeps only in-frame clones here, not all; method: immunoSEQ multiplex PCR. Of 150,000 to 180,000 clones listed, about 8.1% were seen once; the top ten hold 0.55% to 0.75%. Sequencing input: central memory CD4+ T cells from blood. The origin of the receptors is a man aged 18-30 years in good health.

The CDR3 DNA follows: TGCGCCAGCAGCTCTGACTCCACCGGGGAGACCCAGTACTTC. This encodes CASSSDSTGETQYF. This chain joins TRBV5-1 and TRBJ2-5; D remains ambiguous. Trimming pared 3 bases from V and 5 bases from J, leaving 14 bases between. The CDR3 spans 14 residues. Germline V CDR1 and CDR2: SGHRS, YFSETQ.

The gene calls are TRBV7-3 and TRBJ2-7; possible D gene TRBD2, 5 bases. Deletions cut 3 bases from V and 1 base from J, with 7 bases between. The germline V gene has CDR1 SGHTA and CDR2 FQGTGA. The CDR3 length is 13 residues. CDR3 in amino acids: CASSFGLSYEQYF. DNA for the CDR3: TGTGCCAGCAGCTTCGGACTGTCCTACGAGCAGTACTTC.

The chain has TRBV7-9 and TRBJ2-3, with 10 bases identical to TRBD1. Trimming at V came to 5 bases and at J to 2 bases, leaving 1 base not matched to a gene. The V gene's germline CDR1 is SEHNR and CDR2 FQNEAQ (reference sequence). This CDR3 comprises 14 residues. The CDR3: CASSRQGATDTQYF. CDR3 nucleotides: TGTGCCAGCAGCAGACAGGGGGCCACAGATACGCAGTATTTT. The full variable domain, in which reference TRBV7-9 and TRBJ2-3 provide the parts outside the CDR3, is DTGVSQNPRHKITKRGQNVTFRCDPISEHNRLYWYRQTLGQGPEFLTYFQNEAQLEKSRLLSDRFSAERPKGSFSTLEIQRTEQGDSAMYLCASSRQGATDTQYFGPGTRLTVL.

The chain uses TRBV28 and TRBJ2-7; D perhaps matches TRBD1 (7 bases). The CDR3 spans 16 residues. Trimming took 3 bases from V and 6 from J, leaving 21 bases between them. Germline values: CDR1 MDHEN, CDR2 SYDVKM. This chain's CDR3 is CASSLGGGTERSEQYF. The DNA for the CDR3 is TGTGCCAGCAGTTTGGGAGGCGGGACAGAGCGAAGCGAGCAGTACTTC.

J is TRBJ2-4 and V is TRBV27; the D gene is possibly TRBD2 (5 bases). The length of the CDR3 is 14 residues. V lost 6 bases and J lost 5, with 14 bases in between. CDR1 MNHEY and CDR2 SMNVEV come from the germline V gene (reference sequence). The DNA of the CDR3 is TGTGCCAGCAGGGCTAGCAGGAACCAAAACATTCAGTACTTC. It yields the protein CASRASRNQNIQYF.

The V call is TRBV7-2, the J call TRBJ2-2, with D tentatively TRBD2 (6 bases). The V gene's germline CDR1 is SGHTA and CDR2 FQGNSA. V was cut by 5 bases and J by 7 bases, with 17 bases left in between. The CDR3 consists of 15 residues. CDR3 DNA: TGTGCCAGCAGCAAAGCGGGCGGGATTGGCGGGGAGCTGTTTTTT. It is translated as CASSKAGGIGGELFF.

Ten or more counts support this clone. The CDR3 sequence is CASSPRTGQNIQYF. CDR3 DNA: TGTGCCAGCAGTCCCCGGACAGGGCAGAACATTCAGTACTTC. This chain links TRBV27 with TRBJ2-4; 8 nucleotides line up with TRBD1. The CDR3 sequence is 14 residues long. V shed 5 bases, J shed 7 bases, and the junction held 7 bases outside the gene matches. The germline gives CDR1 MNHEY, CDR2 SMNVEV (reference sequence).

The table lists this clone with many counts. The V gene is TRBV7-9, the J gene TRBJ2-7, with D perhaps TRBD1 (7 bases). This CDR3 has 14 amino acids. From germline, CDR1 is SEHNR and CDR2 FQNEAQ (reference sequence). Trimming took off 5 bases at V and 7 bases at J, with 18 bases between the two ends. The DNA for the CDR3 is TGTGCCAGCAGCCAGGGGGGTCTAGGGAGAGAGCAGTACTTC. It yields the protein CASSQGGLGREQYF. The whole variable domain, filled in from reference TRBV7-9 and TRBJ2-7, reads DTGVSQNPRHKITKRGQNVTFRCDPISEHNRLYWYRQTLGQGPEFLTYFQNEAQLEKSRLLSDRFSAERPKGSFSTLEIQRTEQGDSAMYLCASSQGGLGREQYFGPGTRLTVT.

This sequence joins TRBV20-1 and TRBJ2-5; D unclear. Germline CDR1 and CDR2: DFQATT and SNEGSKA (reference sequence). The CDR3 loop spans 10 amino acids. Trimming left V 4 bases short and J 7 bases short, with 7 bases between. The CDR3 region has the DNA TGCAGTGCTACCAAGAGGACCCAGTACTTC. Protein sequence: CSATKRTQYF.

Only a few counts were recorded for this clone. This CDR3 reads CASRPGTGNSYEQYF. The CDR3 DNA is TGTGCCAGCAGACCCGGGACAGGGAATTCCTACGAGCAGTACTTC. The chain recombines TRBV28 with TRBJ2-7, with TRBD1 matching 9 bases. The CDR3 spans 15 residues. The J segment lost 1 base and the V segment lost 6 bases, leaving 7 bases of the junction unmatched. Germline CDR1 is MDHEN and CDR2 is SYDVKM.

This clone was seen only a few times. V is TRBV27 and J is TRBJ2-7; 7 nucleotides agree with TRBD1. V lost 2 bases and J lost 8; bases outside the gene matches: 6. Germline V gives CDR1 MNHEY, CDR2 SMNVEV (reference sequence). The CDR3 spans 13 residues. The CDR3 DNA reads TGTGCCAGCAGTTTAGAGACAGGGTTTAAGCAGTACTTC. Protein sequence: CASSLETGFKQYF.

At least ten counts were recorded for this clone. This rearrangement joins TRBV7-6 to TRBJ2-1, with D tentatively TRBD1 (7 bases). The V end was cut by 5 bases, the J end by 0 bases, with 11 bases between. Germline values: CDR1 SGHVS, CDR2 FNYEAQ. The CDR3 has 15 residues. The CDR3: CASSPRGDSYNEQFF. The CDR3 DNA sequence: TGTGCCAGCAGCCCCAGGGGGGACTCCTACAATGAGCAGTTCTTC.

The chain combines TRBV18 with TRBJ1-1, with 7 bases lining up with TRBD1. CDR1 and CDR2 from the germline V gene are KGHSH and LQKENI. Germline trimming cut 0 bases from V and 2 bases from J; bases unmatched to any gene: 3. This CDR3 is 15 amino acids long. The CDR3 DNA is TGTGCCAGCTCACCACCGGGACAGACTAACACTGAAGCTTTCTTT. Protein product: CASSPPGQTNTEAFF.

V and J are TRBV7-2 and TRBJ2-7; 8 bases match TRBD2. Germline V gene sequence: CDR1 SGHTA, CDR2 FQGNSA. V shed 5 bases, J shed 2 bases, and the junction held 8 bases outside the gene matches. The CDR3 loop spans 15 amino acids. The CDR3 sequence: CASSQEETSAYEQYF. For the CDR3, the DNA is TGTGCCAGCAGCCAAGAAGAGACTAGCGCCTACGAGCAGTACTTC.